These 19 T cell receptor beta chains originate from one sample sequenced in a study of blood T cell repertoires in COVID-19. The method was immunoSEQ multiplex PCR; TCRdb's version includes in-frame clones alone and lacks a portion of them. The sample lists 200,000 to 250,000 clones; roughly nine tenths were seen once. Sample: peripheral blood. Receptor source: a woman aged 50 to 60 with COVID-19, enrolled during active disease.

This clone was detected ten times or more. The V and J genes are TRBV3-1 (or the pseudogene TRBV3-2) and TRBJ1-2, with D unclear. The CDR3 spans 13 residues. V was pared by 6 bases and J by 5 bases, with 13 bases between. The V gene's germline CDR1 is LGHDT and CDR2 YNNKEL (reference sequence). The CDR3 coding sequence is TGTGCCAGCAGAACGACGGGAACGTATGGCTACACCTTC. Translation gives CASRTTGTYGYTF.

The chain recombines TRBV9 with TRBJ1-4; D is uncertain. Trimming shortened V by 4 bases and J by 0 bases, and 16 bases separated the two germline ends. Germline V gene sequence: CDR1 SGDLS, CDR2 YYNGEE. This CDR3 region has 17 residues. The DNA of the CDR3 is TGTGCCAGCAGCTCCCGGGTCGCCGGGGCAACTAATGAAAAACTGTTTTTT. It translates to CASSSRVAGATNEKLFF.

The DNA for the CDR3 is TGTGCCAGCTCACCCGTCGGTTGGGGGGAGACGTACTTC. Encoded protein: CASSPVGWGETYF. The V call is TRBV18, the J call TRBJ2-4; the D gene is possibly TRBD2 (6 bases). The CDR3 covers 13 residues. Germline values: CDR1 KGHSH, CDR2 LQKENI. V was trimmed by 3 bases and J by 15 bases, leaving 18 bases between them.

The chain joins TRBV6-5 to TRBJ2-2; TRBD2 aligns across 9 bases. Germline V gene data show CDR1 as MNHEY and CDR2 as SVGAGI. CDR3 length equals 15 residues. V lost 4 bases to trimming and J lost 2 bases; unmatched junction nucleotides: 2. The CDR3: CASSFSGGNTGELFF. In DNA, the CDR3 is TGTGCCAGCAGTTTTAGCGGGGGCAACACCGGGGAGCTGTTTTTT.

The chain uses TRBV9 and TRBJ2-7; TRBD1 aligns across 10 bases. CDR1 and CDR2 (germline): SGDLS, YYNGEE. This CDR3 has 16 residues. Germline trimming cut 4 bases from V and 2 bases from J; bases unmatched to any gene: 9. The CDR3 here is CASSTKDRGGTYEQYV. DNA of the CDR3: TGTGCCAGCAGCACCAAGGACAGGGGGGGGACCTACGAGCAGTACGTC.

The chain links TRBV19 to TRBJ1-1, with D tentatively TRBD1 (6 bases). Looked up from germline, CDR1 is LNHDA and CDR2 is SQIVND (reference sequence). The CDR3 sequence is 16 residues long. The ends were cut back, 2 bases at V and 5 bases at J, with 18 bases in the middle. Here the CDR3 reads CASSIKTLGAQTEAFF. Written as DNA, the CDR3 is TGTGCCAGTAGTATAAAAACATTGGGGGCGCAGACTGAAGCTTTCTTT. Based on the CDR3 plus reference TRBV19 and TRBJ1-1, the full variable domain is DGGITQSPKYLFRKEGQNVTLSCEQNLNHDAMYWYRQDPGQGLRLIYYSQIVNDFQKGDIAEGYSVSREKKESFPLTVTSAQKNPTAFYLCASSIKTLGAQTEAFFGQGTRLTVV.

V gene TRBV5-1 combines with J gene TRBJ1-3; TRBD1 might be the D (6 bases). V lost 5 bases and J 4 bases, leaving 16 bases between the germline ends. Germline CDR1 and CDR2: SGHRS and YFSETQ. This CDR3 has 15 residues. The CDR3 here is CASSSNRVSGNTIYF. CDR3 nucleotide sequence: TGCGCCAGCAGTTCTAACAGGGTCTCCGGAAACACCATATATTTT.

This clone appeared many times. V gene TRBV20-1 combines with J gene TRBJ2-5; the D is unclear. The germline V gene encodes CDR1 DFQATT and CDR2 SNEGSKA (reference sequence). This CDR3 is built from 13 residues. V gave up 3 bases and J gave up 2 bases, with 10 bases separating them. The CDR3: CSASIGQQETQYF. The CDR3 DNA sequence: TGCAGTGCTAGTATTGGCCAGCAAGAGACCCAGTACTTC.

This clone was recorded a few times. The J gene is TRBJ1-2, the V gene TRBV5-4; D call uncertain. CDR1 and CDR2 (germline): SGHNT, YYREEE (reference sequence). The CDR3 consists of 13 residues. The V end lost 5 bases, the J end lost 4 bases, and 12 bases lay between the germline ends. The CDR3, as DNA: TGTGCCAGCAGAGCGGCCAGCCTCTATGGCTACACCTTC. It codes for CASRAASLYGYTF.

CDR3 loop: CASSFMQGPDTQYF. CDR3 sequence (DNA): TGTGCCAGCAGCTTTATGCAGGGTCCAGATACGCAGTATTTT. This sequence joins TRBV7-8 and TRBJ2-3; weak D call: TRBD1 (5 bases). Germline assignment: CDR1 SGHVS and CDR2 FQNEAQ. The length of the CDR3 is 14 residues. The V gene lost 3 bases and the J gene lost 4 bases, with 11 bases spanning the gap.

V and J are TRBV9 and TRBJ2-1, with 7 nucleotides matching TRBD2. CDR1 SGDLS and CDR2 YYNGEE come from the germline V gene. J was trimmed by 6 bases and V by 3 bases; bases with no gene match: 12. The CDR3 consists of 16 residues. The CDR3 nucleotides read TGTGCCAGCAGCGGCGGGGGACTGGGGATCCCCAATGAGCAGTTCTTC. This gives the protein CASSGGGLGIPNEQFF.

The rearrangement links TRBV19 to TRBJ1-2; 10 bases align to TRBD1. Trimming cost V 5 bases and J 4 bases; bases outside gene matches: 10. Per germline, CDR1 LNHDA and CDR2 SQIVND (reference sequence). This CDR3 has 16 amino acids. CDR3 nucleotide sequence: TGTGCCAGTAGTCCCAACCAGGGACAGGGGTCCTATGGCTACACCTTC. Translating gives CASSPNQGQGSYGYTF.

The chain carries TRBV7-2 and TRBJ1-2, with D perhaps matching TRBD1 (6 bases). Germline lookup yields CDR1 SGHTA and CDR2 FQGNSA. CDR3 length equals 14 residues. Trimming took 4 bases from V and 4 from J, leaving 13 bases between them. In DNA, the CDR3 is TGTGCCAGCAGCTCCTGGACAGTATCCTATGGCTACACCTTC. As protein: CASSSWTVSYGYTF. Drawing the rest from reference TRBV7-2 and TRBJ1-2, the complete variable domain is GAGVSQSPSNKVTEKGKDVELRCDPISGHTALYWYRQSLGQGLEFLIYFQGNSAPDKSGLPSDRFSAERTGGSVSTLTIQRTQQEDSAVYLCASSSWTVSYGYTFGSGTRLTVV.

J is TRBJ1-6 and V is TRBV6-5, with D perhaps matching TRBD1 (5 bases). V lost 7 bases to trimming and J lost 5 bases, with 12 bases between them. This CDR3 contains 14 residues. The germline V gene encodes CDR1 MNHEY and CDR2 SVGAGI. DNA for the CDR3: TGTGCCAGCACCAAGGGGTTTAATAATTCACCCCTCCACTTT. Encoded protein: CASTKGFNNSPLHF.

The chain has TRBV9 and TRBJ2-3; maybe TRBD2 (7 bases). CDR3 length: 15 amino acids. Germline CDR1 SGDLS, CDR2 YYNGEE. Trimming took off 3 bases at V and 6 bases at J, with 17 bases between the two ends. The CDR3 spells CASSGGGGASDTQYF. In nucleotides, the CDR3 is TGTGCCAGCAGCGGAGGAGGGGGGGCTTCCGATACGCAGTATTTT.

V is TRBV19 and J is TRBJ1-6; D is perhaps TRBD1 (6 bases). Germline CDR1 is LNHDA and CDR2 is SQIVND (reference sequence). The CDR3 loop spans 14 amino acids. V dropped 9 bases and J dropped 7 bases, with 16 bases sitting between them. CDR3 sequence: CASGPGGWNSPLHF. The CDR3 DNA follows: TGTGCCAGCGGACCGGGGGGCTGGAATTCACCCCTCCACTTT.

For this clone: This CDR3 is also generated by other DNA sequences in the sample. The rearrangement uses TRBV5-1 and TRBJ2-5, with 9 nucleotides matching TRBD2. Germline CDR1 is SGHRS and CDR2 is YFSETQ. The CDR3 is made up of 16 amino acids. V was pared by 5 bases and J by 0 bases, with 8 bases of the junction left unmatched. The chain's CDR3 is CASSFRSSGNQETQYF. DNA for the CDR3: TGCGCCAGCAGTTTTAGGTCTAGCGGGAACCAAGAGACCCAGTACTTC.

The CDR3 here is CASSPGTDTQYF. The CDR3 region has the DNA TGTGCCAGCAGCCCTGGCACAGATACGCAGTATTTT. The gene calls are TRBV7-3 and TRBJ2-3; D not resolved. Germline-derived CDR1 and CDR2 are SGHTA and FQGTGA. This CDR3 has 12 amino acids. The V gene lost 5 bases and the J gene lost 1 base, with 4 bases spanning the gap.

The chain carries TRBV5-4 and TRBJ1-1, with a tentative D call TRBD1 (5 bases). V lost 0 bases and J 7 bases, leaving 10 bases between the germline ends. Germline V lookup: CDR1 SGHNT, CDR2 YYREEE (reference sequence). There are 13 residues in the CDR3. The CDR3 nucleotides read TGTGCCAGCAGCTTGGTCGGGGGGATTGAAGCTTTCTTT. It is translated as CASSLVGGIEAFF.